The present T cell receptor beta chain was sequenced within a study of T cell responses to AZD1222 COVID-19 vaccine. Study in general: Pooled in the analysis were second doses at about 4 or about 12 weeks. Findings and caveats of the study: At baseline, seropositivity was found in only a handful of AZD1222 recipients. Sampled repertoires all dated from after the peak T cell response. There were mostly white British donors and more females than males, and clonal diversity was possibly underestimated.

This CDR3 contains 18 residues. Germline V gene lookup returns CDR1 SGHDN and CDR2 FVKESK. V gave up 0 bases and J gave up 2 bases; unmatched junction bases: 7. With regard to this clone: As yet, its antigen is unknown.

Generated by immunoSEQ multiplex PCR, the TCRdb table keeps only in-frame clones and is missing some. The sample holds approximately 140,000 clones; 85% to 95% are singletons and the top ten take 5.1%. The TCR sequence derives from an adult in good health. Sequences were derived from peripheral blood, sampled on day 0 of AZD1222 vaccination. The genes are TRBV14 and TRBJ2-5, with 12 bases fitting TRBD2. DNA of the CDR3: TGTGCCAGCAGCCAAGATCTAGCGGGAGGGAATCGGCAAGAGACCCAGTACTTC. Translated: CASSQDLAGGNRQETQYF. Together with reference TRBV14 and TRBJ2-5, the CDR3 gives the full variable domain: EAGVTQFPSHSVIEKGQTVTLRCDPISGHDNLYWYRRVMGKEIKFLLHFVKESKQDESGMPNNRFLAERTGGTYSTLKVQPAELEDSGVYFCASSQDLAGGNRQETQYFGPGTRLLVL.